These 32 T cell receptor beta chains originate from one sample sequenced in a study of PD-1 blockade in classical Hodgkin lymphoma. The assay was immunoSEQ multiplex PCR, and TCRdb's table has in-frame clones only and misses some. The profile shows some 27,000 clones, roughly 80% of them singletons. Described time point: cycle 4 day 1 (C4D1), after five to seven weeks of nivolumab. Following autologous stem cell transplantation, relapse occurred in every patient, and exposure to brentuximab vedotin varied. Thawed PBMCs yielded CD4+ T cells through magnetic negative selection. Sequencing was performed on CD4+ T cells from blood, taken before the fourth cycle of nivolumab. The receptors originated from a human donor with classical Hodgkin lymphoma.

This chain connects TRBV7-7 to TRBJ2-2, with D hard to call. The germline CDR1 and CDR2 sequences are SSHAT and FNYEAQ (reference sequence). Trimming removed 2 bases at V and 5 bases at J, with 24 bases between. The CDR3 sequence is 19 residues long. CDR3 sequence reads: CASSLRVLAGRNPTGELFF. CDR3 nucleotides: TGTGCCAGCAGCTTACGGGTTCTGGCAGGCCGCAACCCTACCGGGGAGCTGTTTTTT.

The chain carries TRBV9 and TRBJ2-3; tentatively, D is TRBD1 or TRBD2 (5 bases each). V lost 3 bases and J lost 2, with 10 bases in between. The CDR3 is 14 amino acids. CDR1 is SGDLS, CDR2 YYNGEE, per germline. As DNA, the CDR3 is TGTGCCAGCAGCGGTTGGGGGAACACAGATACGCAGTATTTT. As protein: CASSGWGNTDTQYF. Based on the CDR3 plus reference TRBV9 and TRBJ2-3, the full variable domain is DSGVTQTPKHLITATGQRVTLRCSPRSGDLSVYWYQQSLDQGLQFLIQYYNGEERAKGNILERFSAQQFPDLHSELNLSSLELGDSALYFCASSGWGNTDTQYFGPGTRLTVL.

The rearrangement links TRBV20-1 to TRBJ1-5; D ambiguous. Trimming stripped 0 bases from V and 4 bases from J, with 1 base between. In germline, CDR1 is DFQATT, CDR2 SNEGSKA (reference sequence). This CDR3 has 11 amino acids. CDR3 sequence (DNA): TGCAGTGCTAGAGATAATCAGCCCCAGCATTTT. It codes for CSARDNQPQHF.

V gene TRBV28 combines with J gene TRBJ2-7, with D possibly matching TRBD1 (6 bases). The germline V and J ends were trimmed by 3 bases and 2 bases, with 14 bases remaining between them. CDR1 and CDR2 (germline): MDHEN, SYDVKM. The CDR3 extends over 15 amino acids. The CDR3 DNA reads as TGTGCCAGCAGTTTGGGAGCAGGGGTAACCTACGAGCAGTACTTC. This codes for CASSLGAGVTYEQYF.

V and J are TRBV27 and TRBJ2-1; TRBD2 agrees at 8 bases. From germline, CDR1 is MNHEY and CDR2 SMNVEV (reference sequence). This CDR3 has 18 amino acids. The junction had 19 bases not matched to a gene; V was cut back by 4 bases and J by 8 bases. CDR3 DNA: TGTGCCAGCAGTTCCCATATCCGAATAGCGGGGAGCGTCGATGAGCAGTTCTTC. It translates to CASSSHIRIAGSVDEQFF.

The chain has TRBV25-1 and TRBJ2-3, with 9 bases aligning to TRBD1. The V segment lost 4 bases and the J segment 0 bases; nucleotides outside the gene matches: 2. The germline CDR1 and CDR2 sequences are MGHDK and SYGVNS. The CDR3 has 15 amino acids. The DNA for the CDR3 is TGTGCCAGCAGTGGAGGGACAGGGAGCACAGATACGCAGTATTTT. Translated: CASSGGTGSTDTQYF.

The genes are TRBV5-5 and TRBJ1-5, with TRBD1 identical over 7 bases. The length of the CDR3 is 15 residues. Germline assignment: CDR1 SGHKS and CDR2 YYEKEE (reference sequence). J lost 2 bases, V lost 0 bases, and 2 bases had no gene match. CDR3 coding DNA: TGTGCCAGCAGCTTGGCAGGGGGTGGCAATCAGCCCCAGCATTTT. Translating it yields CASSLAGGGNQPQHF.

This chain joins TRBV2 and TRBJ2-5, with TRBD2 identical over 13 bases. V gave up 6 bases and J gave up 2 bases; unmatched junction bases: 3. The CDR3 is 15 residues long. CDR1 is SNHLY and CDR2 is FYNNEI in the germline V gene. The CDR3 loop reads CASRGTSGAQETQYF. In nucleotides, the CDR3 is TGTGCCAGCAGAGGGACTAGCGGGGCTCAAGAGACCCAGTACTTC.

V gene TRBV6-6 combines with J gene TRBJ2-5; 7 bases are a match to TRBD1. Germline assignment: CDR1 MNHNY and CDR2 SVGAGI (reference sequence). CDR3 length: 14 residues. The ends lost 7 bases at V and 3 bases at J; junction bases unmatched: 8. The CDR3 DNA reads TGTGCCAGCAATAACCAGGGGGAAGAAGAGACCCAGTACTTC. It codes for CASNNQGEEETQYF.

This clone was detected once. The CDR3 spells CSVGAGQGRNQPQHF. The CDR3, as DNA: TGCAGCGTTGGGGCGGGACAGGGACGAAATCAGCCCCAGCATTTT. The V call is TRBV29-1, the J call TRBJ1-5; 9 bases map to TRBD1. Unmatched junction bases numbered 8, after V lost 4 bases and J lost 4 bases. The CDR3 is 15 amino acids. Germline V gene data show CDR1 as SQVTM and CDR2 as ANQGSEA. Filled out from reference TRBV29-1 and TRBJ1-5, the complete variable domain reads SAVISQKPSRDICQRGTSLTIQCQVDSQVTMMFWYRQQPGQSLTLIATANQGSEATYESGFVIDKFPISRPNLTFSTLTVSNMSPEDSSIYLCSVGAGQGRNQPQHFGDGTRLSIL.

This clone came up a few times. This chain's CDR3 is CASSLDREYSEQYF. The DNA of the CDR3 is TGTGCCAGCAGCTTAGATCGGGAGTACAGCGAGCAGTACTTC. The chain links TRBV11-3 to TRBJ2-7; D possibly corresponds to TRBD2 (6 bases). V was pared by 0 bases and J by 6 bases, with 12 bases between. CDR1 is SGHNT and CDR2 is YENEEA in the germline V gene. This CDR3 has 14 amino acids.

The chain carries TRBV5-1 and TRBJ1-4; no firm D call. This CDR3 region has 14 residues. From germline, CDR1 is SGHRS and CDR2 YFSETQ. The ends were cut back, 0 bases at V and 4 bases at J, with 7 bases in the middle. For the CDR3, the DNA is TGCGCCAGCAGCTTGGATGGTTTTAATGAAAAACTGTTTTTT. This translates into CASSLDGFNEKLFF.

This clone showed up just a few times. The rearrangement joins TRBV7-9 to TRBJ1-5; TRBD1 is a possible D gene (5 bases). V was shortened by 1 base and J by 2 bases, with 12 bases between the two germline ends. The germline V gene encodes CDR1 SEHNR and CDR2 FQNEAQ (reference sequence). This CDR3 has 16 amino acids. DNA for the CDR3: TGTGCCAGCAGCTTAGACACCGGGGGAGGCAATCAGCCCCAGCATTTT. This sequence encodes CASSLDTGGGNQPQHF.

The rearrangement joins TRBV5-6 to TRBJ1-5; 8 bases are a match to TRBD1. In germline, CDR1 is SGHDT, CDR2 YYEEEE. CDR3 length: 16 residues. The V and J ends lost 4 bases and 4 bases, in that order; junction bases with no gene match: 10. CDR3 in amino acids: CASSLTGQGRNQPQHF. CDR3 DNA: TGTGCCAGCAGCCTTACCGGACAGGGCCGGAATCAGCCCCAGCATTTT.

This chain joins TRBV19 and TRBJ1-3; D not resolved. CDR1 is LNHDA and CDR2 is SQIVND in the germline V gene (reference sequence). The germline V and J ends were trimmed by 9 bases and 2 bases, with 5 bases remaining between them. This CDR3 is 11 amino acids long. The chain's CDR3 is CASGAGNTIYF. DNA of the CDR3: TGTGCCAGCGGGGCTGGAAACACCATATATTTT.

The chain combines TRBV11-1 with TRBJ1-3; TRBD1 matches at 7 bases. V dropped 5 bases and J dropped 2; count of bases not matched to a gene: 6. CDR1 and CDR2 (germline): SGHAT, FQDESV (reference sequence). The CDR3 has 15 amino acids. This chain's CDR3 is CASSARQGPGNTIYF. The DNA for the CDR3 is TGTGCCAGCAGCGCCCGACAGGGTCCTGGAAACACCATATATTTT.

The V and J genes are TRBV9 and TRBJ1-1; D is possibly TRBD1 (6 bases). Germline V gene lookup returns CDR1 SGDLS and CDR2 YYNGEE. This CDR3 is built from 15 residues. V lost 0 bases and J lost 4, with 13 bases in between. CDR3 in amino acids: CASSVATGPSTEAFF. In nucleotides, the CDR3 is TGTGCCAGCAGCGTAGCTACAGGGCCCAGCACTGAAGCTTTCTTT.

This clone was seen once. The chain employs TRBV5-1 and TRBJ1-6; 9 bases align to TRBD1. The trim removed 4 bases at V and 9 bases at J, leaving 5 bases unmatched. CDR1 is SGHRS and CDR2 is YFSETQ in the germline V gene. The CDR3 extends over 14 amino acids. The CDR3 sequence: CASSHGTGTSPLHF. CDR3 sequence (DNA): TGCGCCAGCAGCCACGGGACAGGGACTTCACCCCTCCACTTT.

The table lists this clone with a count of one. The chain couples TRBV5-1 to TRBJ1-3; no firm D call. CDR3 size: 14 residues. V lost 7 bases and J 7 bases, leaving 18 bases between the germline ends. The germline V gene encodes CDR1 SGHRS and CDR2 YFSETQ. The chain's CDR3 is CASSQQDGGNTIYF. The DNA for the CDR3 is TGCGCCAGCTCCCAGCAGGACGGTGGGAACACCATATATTTT.

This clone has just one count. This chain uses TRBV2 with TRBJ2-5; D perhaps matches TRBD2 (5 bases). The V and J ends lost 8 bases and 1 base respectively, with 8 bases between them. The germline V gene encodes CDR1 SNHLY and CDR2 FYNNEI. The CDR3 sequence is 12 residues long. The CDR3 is CASEGPQETQYF. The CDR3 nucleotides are TGTGCCAGCGAGGGTCCCCAAGAGACCCAGTACTTC.

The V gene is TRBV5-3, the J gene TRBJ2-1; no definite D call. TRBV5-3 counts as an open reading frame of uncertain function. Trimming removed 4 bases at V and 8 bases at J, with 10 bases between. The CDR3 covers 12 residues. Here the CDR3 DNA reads TGTGCCAGAAGCCTGGGTTTACATGAGCAGTTCTTC. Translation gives CARSLGLHEQFF.

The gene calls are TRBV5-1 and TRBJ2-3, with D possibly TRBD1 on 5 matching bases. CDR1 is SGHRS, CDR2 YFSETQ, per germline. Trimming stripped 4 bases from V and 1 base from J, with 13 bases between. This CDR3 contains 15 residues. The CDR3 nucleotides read TGCGCCAGCAGCGGAGACAGTAGTGGCACAGATACGCAGTATTTT. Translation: CASSGDSSGTDTQYF. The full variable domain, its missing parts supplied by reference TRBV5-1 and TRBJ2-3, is KAGVTQTPRYLIKTRGQQVTLSCSPISGHRSVSWYQQTPGQGLQFLFEYFSETQRNKGNFPGRFSGRQFSNSRSEMNVSTLELGDSALYLCASSGDSSGTDTQYFGPGTRLTVL.

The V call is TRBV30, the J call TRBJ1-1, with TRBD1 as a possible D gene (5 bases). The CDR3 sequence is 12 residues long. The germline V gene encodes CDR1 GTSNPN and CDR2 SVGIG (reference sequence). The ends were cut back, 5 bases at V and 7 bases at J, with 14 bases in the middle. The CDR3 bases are TGTGCCTGGGACAGAGGTGGAGGTGAAGCTTTCTTT. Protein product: CAWDRGGGEAFF.

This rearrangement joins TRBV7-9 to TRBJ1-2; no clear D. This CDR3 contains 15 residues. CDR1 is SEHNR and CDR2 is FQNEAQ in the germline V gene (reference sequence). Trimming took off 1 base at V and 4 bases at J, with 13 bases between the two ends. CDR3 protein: CASSLEDGPTYGYTF. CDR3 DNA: TGTGCCAGCAGCTTAGAGGACGGGCCGACCTATGGCTACACCTTC.

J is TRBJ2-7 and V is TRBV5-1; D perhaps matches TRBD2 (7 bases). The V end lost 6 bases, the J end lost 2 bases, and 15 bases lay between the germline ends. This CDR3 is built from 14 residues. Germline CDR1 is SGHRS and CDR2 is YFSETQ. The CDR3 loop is CASTSDGGPYEQYF. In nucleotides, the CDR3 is TGCGCCAGCACTTCTGACGGGGGGCCCTACGAGCAGTACTTC.

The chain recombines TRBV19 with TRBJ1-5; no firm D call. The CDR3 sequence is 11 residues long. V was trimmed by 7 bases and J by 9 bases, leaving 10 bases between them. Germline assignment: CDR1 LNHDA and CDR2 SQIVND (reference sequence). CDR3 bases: TGTGCCAGTAATTTGGGGTCGCCCCAGCATTTT. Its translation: CASNLGSPQHF.

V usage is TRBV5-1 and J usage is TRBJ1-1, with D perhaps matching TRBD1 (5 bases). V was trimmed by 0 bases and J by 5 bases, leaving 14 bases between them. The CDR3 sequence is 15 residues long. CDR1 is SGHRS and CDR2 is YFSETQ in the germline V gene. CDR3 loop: CASSLERQGGTEAFF. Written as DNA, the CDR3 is TGCGCCAGCAGCTTGGAGCGGCAGGGTGGGACTGAAGCTTTCTTT.

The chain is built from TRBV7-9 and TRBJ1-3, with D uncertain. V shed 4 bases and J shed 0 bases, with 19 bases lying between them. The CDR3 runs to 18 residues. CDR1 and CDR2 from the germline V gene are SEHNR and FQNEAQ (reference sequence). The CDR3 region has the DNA TGTGCCAGCAGCTCTCGACCGACGCAGGACGTCTCTGGAAACACCATATATTTT. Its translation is CASSSRPTQDVSGNTIYF.

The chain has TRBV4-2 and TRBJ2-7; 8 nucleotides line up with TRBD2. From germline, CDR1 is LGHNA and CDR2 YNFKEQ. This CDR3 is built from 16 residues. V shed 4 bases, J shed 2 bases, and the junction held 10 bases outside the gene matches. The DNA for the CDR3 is TGTGCCAGCAGCCCTTCCGCGGGGGGCCCTCCCTACGAGCAGTACTTC. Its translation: CASSPSAGGPPYEQYF.

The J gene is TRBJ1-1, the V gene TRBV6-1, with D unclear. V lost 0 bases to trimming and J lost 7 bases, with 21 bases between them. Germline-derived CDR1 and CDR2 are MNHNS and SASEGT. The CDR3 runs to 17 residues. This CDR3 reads CASSEALGQPSRYEAFF. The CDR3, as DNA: TGTGCCAGCAGTGAAGCGCTAGGGCAGCCCAGCAGATATGAAGCTTTCTTT.

In DNA form, the CDR3 reads TGTGCCAGCAGCTTCCCTGGACAGCGAGGAAATCAGCCCCAGCATTTT. Its translation: CASSFPGQRGNQPQHF. The J gene is TRBJ1-5, the V gene TRBV28; possible D gene TRBD1, 6 bases. The germline gives CDR1 MDHEN, CDR2 SYDVKM. The CDR3 consists of 16 residues. Between the trimmed V and J ends, which lost 6 bases and 4 bases, there was a span of 19 bases.

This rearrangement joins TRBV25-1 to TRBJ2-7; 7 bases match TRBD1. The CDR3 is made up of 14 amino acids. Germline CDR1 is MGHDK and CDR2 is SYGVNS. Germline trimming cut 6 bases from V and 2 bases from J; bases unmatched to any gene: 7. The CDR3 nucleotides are TGTGCCAGCAGGGGTCTTCAGGGGGCCTACGAGCAGTACTTC. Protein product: CASRGLQGAYEQYF.